These 7 T cell receptor beta chains were all obtained from the same sample, sequenced in a study of tumor-infiltrating lymphocytes in primary liver carcinoma (dated by TCRdb to between 2016 and 2019). Total RNA and DNA were co-extracted from 20-30 mg of bulk tissue with the AllPrep DNA/RNA mini kit, without cell sorting. For sequencing, an Illumina HiSeq 2500 was employed. Using a constant-region primer and ProtoScript II reverse transcriptase, TCRbeta-specific cDNA was reverse-transcribed from approximately 0.55 ug total RNA. Three nested multiplex PCR rounds, following a slightly modified ARM-PCR procedure, were used to build the TCRbeta libraries. Multiplex TRBV1-TRBV30 forward primers and a Cbeta reverse primer were used in the first two PCR rounds, each of which was run for approximately 9 cycles. TCRdb reprocessed the public reads (quality trimming at Q25 with fastp, clone calling with MiXCR) and kept in-frame beta chains. Here each entry gathers all rows of one CDR3 protein and keeps the most common genes and DNA. This sample holds approximately 110,000 distinct CDR3 sequences; about 68% were observed only once. Around 9.7% of the sample lies in the top ten.

Sequencing input: liver tumor tissue from sampling region 1. What the cell subset or site label conveys for this sample: tumor region T1, superior pole. Receptors originate from a woman in her sixties with primary liver carcinoma and hepatitis B virus infection.

Of note for this clonotype: This clone may be a read error of a much larger clone one base away. The chain employs TRBV6-1 and TRBJ1-5, with D hard to call. Germline V gene sequence: CDR1 MNHNS, CDR2 SASEGT. This CDR3 contains 15 residues. CDR3 region: CASSYADNSNQSQHF. CDR3 coding DNA: TGTGCCAGCAGTTATGCCGATAATAGCAATCAGTCCCAGCATTTT.

Note on this clonotype: A junction end diverges from the germline sequence, so it may reflect a read error. This chain uses TRBV11-2 with TRBJ2-7, with a possible D match to TRBD2 (5 bases). The CDR3 sequence is 17 residues long. The germline V gene has CDR1 SGHAT and CDR2 FQNNGV. CDR3 sequence reads: CASSLPRTGSWSYEQYF. CDR3 DNA: TGTGCCAGCAGCTTACCCCGTACGGGGTCCTGGTCCTATGAGCAGTACTTC.

As for this clonotype: A read error may explain this, as a much larger clone is one base away. The chain recombines TRBV12-3 or TRBV12-4 with TRBJ1-6; D is uncertain. The CDR3 consists of 15 residues. The CDR3 DNA reads as TGTGCCAGCAGTTTCTCCCGGGTTCGGTATTCACCCATCCACTTT. Translation gives CASSFSRVRYSPIHF.

This clonotype was counted many times. This chain uses TRBV7-8 with TRBJ2-1, with D uncertain. Per germline, CDR1 SGHVS and CDR2 FQNEAQ. This CDR3 region has 14 residues. With 0 bases removed from V and 11 bases from J, the gap between germline ends came to 14 bases. The CDR3 bases are TGTGCCAGCAGCTTAGCCAACCACCGACCTAAGCAGTTCTTC. It translates to CASSLANHRPKQFF.

In the case of this clonotype: One end of the junction fails to match germline, which may point to a read error. The chain employs TRBV11-2 and TRBJ2-3; D ambiguous. The CDR3 is 14 amino acids. CDR1 is SGHAT, CDR2 FQNNGV, per germline. The CDR3 is CASSLEVGLDKQYF. DNA of the CDR3: TGTGCCAGCAGCTTAGAAGTCGGCCTAGATAAGCAGTATTTT.

Points on this clonotype: This CDR3 is missing its conserved last phenylalanine or tryptophan, likely due to a read error. The DNA is left out, because the CDR3 cannot be placed on it with certainty; the CDR3 is given as TCRdb lists it. The chain links TRBV12-3 or TRBV12-4 to TRBJ1-2. The CDR3 length equals 14 residues, ends included. The CDR3 here is CASSFYSTLYGYTI.

At least ten counts were recorded for this clonotype. The chain is built from TRBV6-2 or TRBV6-3 and TRBJ1-1, with no clear D. Trimming cost V 2 bases and J 4 bases, with 11 bases left between them. The CDR3 spans 14 residues. The germline CDR1 and CDR2 sequences are MNHEY and SVGEGT. CDR3 sequence: CASSYRGASTEAFF. The CDR3 nucleotides are TGTGCCAGCAGTTACCGGGGTGCGAGCACTGAAGCTTTCTTT.